These 20 T cell receptor beta chains came from one sample sequenced in a study of technical replicates of blood from a handful of donors. Produced via immunoSEQ multiplex PCR; TCRdb's table is partial and in-frame only. The data show about 80,000 clones, approximately 93% seen once. Sequencing was carried out using T cells isolated from PBMCs. These receptors came from a human donor in good health.

This chain uses TRBV29-1 with TRBJ1-1, with D possibly being TRBD1 (5 bases). V was clipped by 6 bases and J by 11 bases, with 19 bases between them. CDR1 is SQVTM and CDR2 is ANQGSEA in the germline V gene. This CDR3 is 12 amino acids long. CDR3 residues: CSVAKGTAGAFF. The CDR3 DNA reads TGCAGCGTCGCTAAAGGGACTGCTGGGGCTTTCTTT.

The genes are TRBV12-5 and TRBJ2-3, with a weak D call TRBD1 (6 bases). V lost 1 base, J lost 4 bases, and 12 bases lay in between. This CDR3 is built from 15 residues. Germline V gene data show CDR1 as LGHNT and CDR2 as FRNRAP. The CDR3 here is CASGLGQAFSDTQYF. CDR3 bases: TGTGCTAGTGGTTTGGGACAGGCTTTTTCAGATACGCAGTATTTT.

The chain uses TRBV6-6 and TRBJ2-3; TRBD2 aligns across 10 bases. Germline-derived CDR1 and CDR2 are MNHNY and SVGAGI (reference sequence). J lost 4 bases, V lost 3 bases, and 7 bases had no gene match. This CDR3 region has 16 residues. The CDR3 region has the DNA TGTGCCAGCAGTTATCCCCCTAGCGGGAGCCCAGATACGCAGTATTTT. Translating it yields CASSYPPSGSPDTQYF.

This chain connects TRBV10-1 to TRBJ2-3, with 8 bases identical to TRBD2. Germline V gene lookup returns CDR1 WNHNN and CDR2 SYGVQD (reference sequence). The V and J ends lost 7 bases and 4 bases, in that order; junction bases with no gene match: 4. The CDR3 extends over 13 amino acids. The CDR3 sequence: CASKSAGADTQYF. CDR3 sequence (DNA): TGCGCCAGCAAATCAGCGGGAGCAGATACGCAGTATTTT.

The chain links TRBV6-1 to TRBJ1-2, with TRBD1 matching 10 bases. Unmatched junction bases numbered 9, after V lost 4 bases and J lost 4 bases. Germline lookup yields CDR1 MNHNS and CDR2 SASEGT. CDR3 length equals 16 residues. CDR3 protein: CASSGPGQGMSYGYTF. The DNA of the CDR3 is TGTGCCAGCAGTGGTCCGGGACAGGGGATGAGCTATGGCTACACCTTC.

The genes are TRBV5-1 and TRBJ2-1, with a tentative D call TRBD1 (5 bases). CDR1 and CDR2 (germline): SGHRS, YFSETQ. This CDR3 is built from 17 residues. Trimming removed 0 bases at V and 0 bases at J, with 13 bases between. The CDR3, as DNA: TGCGCCAGCAGCTTGGACACAGGTCTGAGCTCCTACAATGAGCAGTTCTTC. Translating gives CASSLDTGLSSYNEQFF.

The chain recombines TRBV30 with TRBJ1-4; 8 bases match TRBD1. The ends lost 5 bases at V and 6 bases at J; junction bases unmatched: 2. Germline V gives CDR1 GTSNPN, CDR2 SVGIG (reference sequence). This CDR3 spans 12 amino acids. The CDR3 loop is CAWGQGHEKLFF. The CDR3 nucleotides are TGTGCCTGGGGACAGGGACATGAAAAACTGTTTTTT.

J is TRBJ1-1 and V is TRBV18; tentative D call: TRBD1 (5 bases). CDR1 is KGHSH and CDR2 is LQKENI in the germline V gene. This CDR3 comprises 16 residues. V was cut by 0 bases and J by 2 bases, with 13 bases left in between. The chain's CDR3 is CASSPPMAGINTEAFF. CDR3 nucleotide sequence: TGTGCCAGCTCACCACCTATGGCAGGGATAAACACTGAAGCTTTCTTT.

The rearrangement links TRBV6-5 to TRBJ2-4; 7 bases fit TRBD1. J gave up 4 bases and V 3 bases, and 6 bases lay outside the gene matches. In germline, CDR1 is MNHEY, CDR2 SVGAGI. This CDR3 is built from 15 residues. This CDR3 reads CASSYRTGLKNIQYF. DNA for the CDR3: TGTGCCAGCAGTTATAGGACAGGACTTAAAAACATTCAGTACTTC.

The rearrangement joins TRBV19 to TRBJ1-1; 8 bases are a match to TRBD1. CDR1 is LNHDA and CDR2 is SQIVND in the germline V gene (reference sequence). The J segment lost 0 bases and the V segment lost 8 bases, leaving 8 bases of the junction unmatched. The CDR3 extends over 15 amino acids. The CDR3 bases are TGTGCCAGTGGGGACAGGCCGGGAGTGAACACTGAAGCTTTCTTT. It codes for CASGDRPGVNTEAFF.

The chain combines TRBV11-2 with TRBJ2-7; 9 bases align to TRBD1. Looked up from germline, CDR1 is SGHAT and CDR2 is FQNNGV. The CDR3 contains 13 residues. V lost 5 bases and J lost 7; bases outside the gene matches: 6. The CDR3 DNA sequence: TGTGCCAGCAGCCAACAGGGGGCTAGGGAGCAGTACTTC. Its protein is CASSQQGAREQYF.

The chain has TRBV7-9 and TRBJ2-7; D gene uncertain. Trimming stripped 1 base from V and 0 bases from J, with 10 bases between. The CDR3 consists of 15 residues. Germline V gene sequence: CDR1 SEHNR, CDR2 FQNEAQ (reference sequence). CDR3 region: CASSLGQATSYEQYF. The CDR3 DNA follows: TGTGCCAGCAGCTTAGGTCAGGCGACCTCCTACGAGCAGTACTTC. The whole variable domain, filled in from reference TRBV7-9 and TRBJ2-7, reads DTGVSQNPRHKITKRGQNVTFRCDPISEHNRLYWYRQTLGQGPEFLTYFQNEAQLEKSRLLSDRFSAERPKGSFSTLEIQRTEQGDSAMYLCASSLGQATSYEQYFGPGTRLTVT.

This clone appeared a single time. This chain uses TRBV19 with TRBJ2-3, with 13 bases that match TRBD2. The CDR3 contains 16 residues. V lost 4 bases and J lost 0; bases outside the gene matches: 1. The germline V gene has CDR1 LNHDA and CDR2 SQIVND (reference sequence). CDR3 amino acids: CASSTLAGGSTDTQYF. The CDR3, as DNA: TGTGCCAGTAGTACACTAGCGGGAGGGAGCACAGATACGCAGTATTTT.

This chain joins TRBV18 and TRBJ2-5; 12 bases match TRBD2. With V trimmed by 6 bases and J by 4 bases, 6 bases remained unmatched. The germline CDR1 and CDR2 sequences are KGHSH and LQKENI. This CDR3 is 15 amino acids long. The CDR3 sequence: CASSLEGLAGETQYF. CDR3 nucleotide sequence: TGTGCCAGCTCCCTCGAGGGACTAGCGGGAGAGACCCAGTACTTC.

The chain carries TRBV13 and TRBJ2-7, with D possibly matching TRBD1 (6 bases). Germline loops: CDR1 PRHDT, CDR2 FYEKMQ (reference sequence). The CDR3 is 13 amino acids. The V gene lost 5 bases and the J gene lost 3 bases, with 11 bases spanning the gap. CDR3 bases: TGTGCCAGCAGCAAGCGACAGGTCTACGAGCAGTACTTC. Translated, it gives CASSKRQVYEQYF.

This clone has just a few counts. The chain joins TRBV7-9 to TRBJ1-5, with 8 bases aligning to TRBD1. Germline-derived CDR1 and CDR2 are SEHNR and FQNEAQ (reference sequence). This CDR3 has 15 residues. V lost 5 bases to trimming and J lost 4 bases; unmatched junction nucleotides: 7. The CDR3, as DNA: TGTGCCAGCAGCCTCGACAGGGGCGAGAATCAGCCCCAGCATTTT. Amino acid sequence: CASSLDRGENQPQHF.

The chain employs TRBV15 and TRBJ1-2, with TRBD1 as a possible D gene (6 bases). The germline V and J ends were trimmed by 5 bases and 2 bases, with 18 bases remaining between them. CDR1 is LNHNV and CDR2 is YYDKDF in the germline V gene (reference sequence). The CDR3 has 16 amino acids. Here the CDR3 reads CATSGLSGQTNYGYTF. CDR3 sequence (DNA): TGTGCCACCAGCGGACTTTCCGGACAGACGAACTATGGCTACACCTTC.

The CDR3 region has the DNA TGTGCCAGCTTACTGACTGCCGGCGACGAGCAGTACTTC. Translation gives CASLLTAGDEQYF. The gene calls are TRBV11-2 and TRBJ2-7; no reliable D call. V lost 8 bases, J lost 5 bases, and 16 bases lay in between. Germline V gene lookup returns CDR1 SGHAT and CDR2 FQNNGV. The CDR3 has 13 residues.

The rearrangement uses TRBV9 and TRBJ2-3; D might be TRBD2 (5 bases). Trimming took 4 bases from V and 1 from J, leaving 19 bases between them. The CDR3 spans 17 residues. In germline, CDR1 is SGDLS, CDR2 YYNGEE. CDR3 coding DNA: TGTGCCAGCAGCTCGAAGCGTGGAGAGGGAGGCACAGATACGCAGTATTTT. Translated: CASSSKRGEGGTDTQYF.

The rearrangement links TRBV6-4 to TRBJ1-1, with a tentative D call TRBD1 (6 bases). The CDR3 is 15 residues long. Germline V lookup: CDR1 MRHNA, CDR2 SNTAGT. Trimming shortened V by 9 bases and J by 3 bases, and 20 bases separated the two germline ends. CDR3 coding DNA: TGTGCCAGGCCTTTCCCCGGGCAGGGGTACACTGAAGCTTTCTTT. Its translation is CARPFPGQGYTEAFF.